What follows are 25 T cell receptor beta chains derived from one specimen sequenced in a study of quantifying T cell responses using KT2 cells. Study in general: TCR alpha and beta constant-region primers primed reverse transcription of RNA.

The cDNA 3' end received a ligated oligonucleotide with a UMI. The first PCR ran roughly 4 cycles with an equimolar RC1.1 and RC1.2 beta primer mix. MiXCR, applied by TCRdb to the UMI-ligation and nested PCR reads, yields one record per CDR3 protein. The data contain fewer than 60,000 distinct CDR3 sequences, around 10% of them seen just once; the ten biggest clones take up about 10%. The sequenced material came from PBMCs spiked with cells of the T cell clone KT2. Every receptor here comes from a human donor.

This clonotype was counted a few times. This chain uses TRBV12-3 or TRBV12-4 with TRBJ2-3; 8 bases agree with TRBD2. The CDR3 consists of 14 residues. V lost 6 bases to trimming and J lost 6 bases; unmatched junction nucleotides: 8. The CDR3 here is CASSRTGGADTQYF. The CDR3 bases are TGTGCCAGCAGCCGTACCGGGGGGGCGGATACGCAGTATTTT.

This chain links TRBV10-3 with TRBJ2-7, with D uncertain. Germline lookup yields CDR1 ENHRY and CDR2 SYGVKD. Trimming took 6 bases from V and 0 from J, leaving 15 bases between them. The CDR3 consists of 15 residues. The DNA for the CDR3 is TGTGCCATCAGCCCCCGACGGATGAGCTCCTACGAGCAGTACTTC. As protein: CAISPRRMSSYEQYF.

This clonotype was observed a handful of times. The chain has TRBV20-1 and TRBJ2-3; D remains unclear. V gave up 0 bases and J gave up 0 bases, with 10 bases separating them. The CDR3 covers 15 residues. The germline V gene encodes CDR1 DFQATT and CDR2 SNEGSKA (reference sequence). The CDR3: CSARDRSTSTDTQYF. The CDR3 nucleotides read TGCAGTGCTAGAGATCGGTCGACGAGCACAGATACGCAGTATTTT.

The rearrangement links TRBV11-2 to TRBJ2-1; maybe TRBD2 (6 bases). Germline lookup yields CDR1 SGHAT and CDR2 FQNNGV. This CDR3 is built from 16 residues. Trimming pared 4 bases from V and 0 bases from J, leaving 13 bases between. The DNA for the CDR3 is TGTGCCAGCAGCTCAGCAGGGCGGGACTCCTACAATGAGCAGTTCTTC. Amino acids: CASSSAGRDSYNEQFF. The variable domain in full, with the rest retrieved from reference TRBV11-2 and TRBJ2-1, is EAGVAQSPRYKIIEKRQSVAFWCNPISGHATLYWYQQILGQGPKLLIQFQNNGVVDDSQLPKDRFSAERLKGVDSTLKIQPAKLEDSAVYLCASSSAGRDSYNEQFFGPGTRLTVL.

This clonotype was counted only a few times. The chain uses TRBV7-9 and TRBJ2-1; TRBD2 is a possible D gene (6 bases). The CDR3 has 16 residues. The V end lost 5 bases, the J end lost 0 bases, and 14 bases lay between the germline ends. Germline V gene sequence: CDR1 SEHNR, CDR2 FQNEAQ (reference sequence). CDR3 amino acids: CASSPRDSSSYNEQFF. The CDR3 coding sequence is TGTGCCAGCAGCCCCCGGGACTCGAGCTCCTACAATGAGCAGTTCTTC. The variable domain in full, completed from reference TRBV7-9 and TRBJ2-1, reads DTGVSQNPRHKITKRGQNVTFRCDPISEHNRLYWYRQTLGQGPEFLTYFQNEAQLEKSRLLSDRFSAERPKGSFSTLEIQRTEQGDSAMYLCASSPRDSSSYNEQFFGPGTRLTVL.

This clonotype was detected ten times or more. CDR3 residues: CASSLRTSGRGELFF. The CDR3, as DNA: TGTGCCAGCAGTTTACGGACTAGCGGGCGCGGGGAGCTGTTTTTT. This chain uses TRBV12-3 or TRBV12-4 with TRBJ2-2; 11 bases map to TRBD2. V shed 2 bases, J shed 7 bases, and the junction held 3 bases outside the gene matches. The CDR3 has 15 amino acids.

Only a few counts were recorded for this clonotype. The V call is TRBV5-1, the J call TRBJ1-1; 8 bases align to TRBD1. CDR1 is SGHRS and CDR2 is YFSETQ in the germline V gene. The CDR3 consists of 16 residues. After removal of 4 bases from V and 3 bases from J, the junction contained 11 bases not matched to a gene. CDR3 coding DNA: TGCGCCAGCAGCCTGTCGCCCGGGACAGGTGACACTGAAGCTTTCTTT. Its protein is CASSLSPGTGDTEAFF.

The CDR3 DNA follows: TGTGCCAGCAGGGGGATTAATGAAAAACTGTTTTTT. It codes for CASRGINEKLFF. This chain joins TRBV25-1 and TRBJ1-4; D gene unclear. This CDR3 contains 12 residues. Germline V gene data show CDR1 as MGHDK and CDR2 as SYGVNS. V shed 6 bases and J shed 4 bases, with 6 bases lying between them. Full variable domain (rest looked up from reference TRBV25-1 and TRBJ1-4): EADIYQTPRYLVIGTGKKITLECSQTMGHDKMYWYQQDPGMELHLIHYSYGVNSTEKGDLSSESTVSRIRTEHFPLTLESARPSHTSQYLCASRGINEKLFFGSGTQLSVL.

The chain links TRBV5-1 to TRBJ1-1; TRBD1 might be the D (5 bases). This CDR3 region has 14 residues. V lost 4 bases and J 1 base, leaving 11 bases between the germline ends. Germline CDR1 is SGHRS and CDR2 is YFSETQ. This chain's CDR3 is CASSPTTGNTEAFF. As DNA, the CDR3 is TGCGCCAGCAGCCCCACCACAGGGAACACTGAAGCTTTCTTT.

This clonotype was detected a few times. The chain uses TRBV19 and TRBJ2-7, with TRBD1 as a possible D gene (6 bases). CDR1 LNHDA and CDR2 SQIVND come from the germline V gene (reference sequence). The germline V and J ends were trimmed by 3 bases and 2 bases, with 8 bases remaining between them. The CDR3 has 13 residues. The chain's CDR3 is CASSMQGTYEQYF. CDR3 DNA: TGTGCCAGTAGTATGCAGGGGACCTACGAGCAGTACTTC.

The chain joins TRBV10-2 to TRBJ2-1, with TRBD2 identical over 10 bases. The CDR3 covers 15 residues. J lost 5 bases, V lost 6 bases, and 7 bases had no gene match. Per the germline V gene, CDR1 is WSHSY and CDR2 is SAAADI. The CDR3: CASSPSTSGNNEQFF. In DNA, the CDR3 is TGCGCCAGCAGCCCATCTACTAGCGGGAACAATGAGCAGTTCTTC.

V gene TRBV15 combines with J gene TRBJ2-5, with TRBD1 identical over 10 bases. This CDR3 has 15 amino acids. V shed 4 bases and J 3 bases; nucleotides not matched to a gene: 5. From germline, CDR1 is LNHNV and CDR2 YYDKDF (reference sequence). Here the CDR3 DNA reads TGTGCCACCAGCACGCAGGACAGGGGGGAAGAGACCCAGTACTTC. Protein product: CATSTQDRGEETQYF.

This clonotype was counted once. The gene calls are TRBV27 and TRBJ1-4; tentatively, D is TRBD1 (6 bases). Germline V lookup: CDR1 MNHEY, CDR2 SMNVEV (reference sequence). Trimming left V 6 bases short and J 7 bases short, with 27 bases between. This CDR3 is 18 amino acids long. The CDR3 DNA is TGTGCCAGCAGCCGAACGAACTTTCAACAGGGTGTGATTGAAAAACTGTTTTTT. This gives the protein CASSRTNFQQGVIEKLFF.

This rearrangement joins TRBV5-1 to TRBJ1-3; the D gene is possibly TRBD1 (6 bases). From germline, CDR1 is SGHRS and CDR2 YFSETQ. CDR3 length: 16 amino acids. Trimming removed 2 bases from V and 4 bases from J, with 16 bases in between. CDR3 DNA sequence: TGCGCCAGCAGCTTAAGAGGGGGTAACACGGGAAACACCATATATTTT. It translates to CASSLRGGNTGNTIYF.

Regarding this clonotype: A much larger clone sits a single nucleotide away, making a read error possible. V gene TRBV6-5 combines with J gene TRBJ2-3, with D uncertain. This CDR3 has 11 residues. V was shortened by 4 bases and J by 6 bases, with 5 bases between the two germline ends. Germline V gene sequence: CDR1 MNHEY, CDR2 SVGAGI. CDR3 coding DNA: TGTGCCAGCAGTTGCGGCGATACGCAGTATTTT. Amino acids: CASSCGDTQYF.

This clonotype was observed a few times. This chain connects TRBV7-3 to TRBJ2-5; the D gene is possibly TRBD2 (5 bases). Germline V lookup: CDR1 SGHTA, CDR2 FQGTGA. The ends were cut back, 5 bases at V and 5 bases at J, with 15 bases in the middle. CDR3 length: 14 amino acids. CDR3 coding DNA: TGTGCCAGCAGCCCCGGACGATCGGGGGAGACCCAGTACTTC. Translated: CASSPGRSGETQYF.

This clonotype was counted many times. The V call is TRBV20-1, the J call TRBJ2-7, with 15 bases fitting TRBD2. This CDR3 is 17 amino acids long. CDR1 DFQATT and CDR2 SNEGSKA come from the germline V gene (reference sequence). Trimming cost V 4 bases and J 0 bases; bases outside gene matches: 7. CDR3 sequence: CSANFGTSGRLSYEQYF. The CDR3 DNA reads TGCAGTGCTAATTTCGGGACTAGCGGGAGGCTCTCCTACGAGCAGTACTTC.

This clonotype was observed many times. V usage is TRBV24-1 and J usage is TRBJ2-3; tentative D call: TRBD1 (6 bases). Germline CDR1 reads KGHDR; CDR2 reads SFDVKD. The V end was cut by 2 bases, the J end by 13 bases, with 12 bases between. This CDR3 is built from 12 residues. The CDR3 reads CATSDSQGRKYF. CDR3 nucleotide sequence: TGTGCCACCAGTGATTCCCAGGGGCGGAAGTATTTT.

The chain joins TRBV29-1 to TRBJ2-1; weak D call: TRBD2 (5 bases). Per the germline V gene, CDR1 is SQVTM and CDR2 is ANQGSEA. Deletions cut 2 bases from V and 4 bases from J, with 15 bases between. The CDR3 spans 15 residues. The DNA of the CDR3 is TGCAGCGTTGAAATTCGGACTTCCGTTTACAATGAGCAGTTCTTC. Its protein is CSVEIRTSVYNEQFF.

This clonotype was found a few times. The chain carries TRBV6-5 and TRBJ2-7, with D perhaps matching TRBD1 (5 bases). CDR1 and CDR2 (germline): MNHEY, SVGAGI. The CDR3 sequence is 14 residues long. Trimming took 6 bases from V and 3 from J, leaving 15 bases between them. DNA for the CDR3: TGTGCCAGCAGCCCCGACAGTGCCGTCTACGAGCAGTACTTC. It encodes CASSPDSAVYEQYF.

This sequence joins TRBV25-1 and TRBJ2-1, with TRBD2 matching 10 bases. The germline V gene encodes CDR1 MGHDK and CDR2 SYGVNS. The length of the CDR3 is 16 residues. The junction had 12 bases not matched to a gene; V was cut back by 5 bases and J by 8 bases. The CDR3 region is CASSIKRGGHPYEQFF. The CDR3, as DNA: TGTGCCAGCAGTATTAAGCGGGGGGGCCATCCCTATGAGCAGTTCTTC.

This rearrangement joins TRBV12-3 or TRBV12-4 to TRBJ2-2, with D perhaps TRBD1 (8 bases). This CDR3 is 16 amino acids long. V was shortened by 7 bases and J by 3 bases, with 18 bases between the two germline ends. This chain's CDR3 is CASNNGGTGDTGELFF. Here the CDR3 DNA reads TGTGCCAGCAACAACGGGGGGACAGGAGACACCGGGGAGCTGTTTTTT.

The chain carries TRBV6-2 or TRBV6-3 and TRBJ1-5; 9 bases are a match to TRBD1. CDR3 size: 15 residues. Germline V gene lookup returns CDR1 MNHEY and CDR2 SVGEGT. Trimming took 6 bases from V and 5 from J; bases not matched to a gene: 8. The chain's CDR3 is CASRRGQGLYQPQHF. The CDR3 DNA reads TGTGCCAGCAGACGAGGACAGGGGCTATATCAGCCCCAGCATTTT.

The chain has TRBV7-2 and TRBJ2-3; 13 nucleotides agree with TRBD2. CDR3 size: 16 residues. Germline lookup yields CDR1 SGHTA and CDR2 FQGNSA. The junction had 3 bases not matched to a gene; V was cut back by 5 bases and J by 1 base. CDR3 sequence: CASSPGLAGGTDTQYF. CDR3 in DNA: TGTGCCAGCAGCCCCGGACTAGCGGGGGGCACAGATACGCAGTATTTT.

The genes are TRBV2 and TRBJ1-1, with 9 bases aligning to TRBD1. Germline CDR1 is SNHLY and CDR2 is FYNNEI. The CDR3 has 12 residues. V trimming: 10 bases; J trimming: 4 bases; junction bases outside the gene matches: 4. CDR3 nucleotides: TGTGCCACCACGGACAGGGGCACTGAAGCTTTCTTT. It codes for CATTDRGTEAFF.